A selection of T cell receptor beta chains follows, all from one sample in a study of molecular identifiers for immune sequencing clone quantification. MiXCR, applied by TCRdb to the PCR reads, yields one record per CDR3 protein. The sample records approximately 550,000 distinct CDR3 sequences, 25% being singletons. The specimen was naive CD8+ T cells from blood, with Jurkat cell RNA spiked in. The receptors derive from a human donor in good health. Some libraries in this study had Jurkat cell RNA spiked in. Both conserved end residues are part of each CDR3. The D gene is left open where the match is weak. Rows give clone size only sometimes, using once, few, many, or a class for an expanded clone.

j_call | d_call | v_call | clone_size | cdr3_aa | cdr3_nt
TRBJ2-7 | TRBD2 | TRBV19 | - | CASSIAPSGEQYF | TGTGCCAGTAGTATAGCCCCTAGCGGGGAGCAGTACTTC
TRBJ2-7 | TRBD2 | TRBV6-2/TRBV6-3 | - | CASSLGLGLAGLVEQYF | TGTGCCAGCAGTTTGGGGCTTGGACTAGCGGGATTGGTCGAGCAGTACTTC
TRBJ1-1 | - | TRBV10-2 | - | CASAVREYTEAFF | TGCGCCAGCGCCGTACGGGAATACACTGAAGCTTTCTTT
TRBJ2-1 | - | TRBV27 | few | CASSLPPPYNEQFF | TGTGCCAGCAGTTTACCCCCTCCATACAATGAGCAGTTCTTC
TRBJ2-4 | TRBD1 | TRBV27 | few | CASSLVGTAQNIQYF | TGTGCCAGCAGTTTAGTCGGGACAGCCCAAAACATTCAGTACTTC
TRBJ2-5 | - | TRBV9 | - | CASSTTRQETQYF | TGTGCCAGCAGCACCACTCGACAAGAGACCCAGTACTTC
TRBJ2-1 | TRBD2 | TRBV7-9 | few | CASSPPVSGRATYNEQFF | TGTGCCAGCAGTCCCCCCGTTAGCGGGAGGGCCACTTACAATGAGCAGTTCTTC
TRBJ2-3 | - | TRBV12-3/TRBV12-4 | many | CASSVRPGFSQEARTDTQYF | TGTGCCAGCAGTGTTCGCCCTGGATTCTCTCAGGAGGCTCGCACAGATACGCAGTATTTT
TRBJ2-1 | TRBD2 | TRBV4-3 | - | CASSQDQSQLAAYNEQFF | TGCGCCAGCAGCCAAGATCAATCCCAACTAGCGGCCTACAATGAGCAGTTCTTC
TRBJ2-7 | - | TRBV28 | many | CASHTDVRGTSSYEQYF | TGTGCCAGCCACACCGATGTAAGGGGAACCAGCTCCTACGAGCAGTACTTC
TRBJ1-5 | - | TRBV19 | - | CASNQYSNGGGQPQHF | TGTGCCAGTAATCAGTACTCGAACGGGGGCGGTCAGCCCCAGCATTTT
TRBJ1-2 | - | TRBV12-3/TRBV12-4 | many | CASSAPDRPSYGYTF | TGTGCCAGCAGTGCCCCTGACAGGCCCAGCTATGGCTACACCTTC
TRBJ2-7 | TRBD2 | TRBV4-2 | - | CASSQVAGATYEQYF | TGTGCCAGCAGCCAAGTGGCGGGAGCGACCTACGAGCAGTACTTC
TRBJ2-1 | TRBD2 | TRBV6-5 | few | CASSYSLGLAANEQFF | TGTGCCAGCAGTTACTCGCTTGGACTAGCGGCAAATGAGCAGTTCTTC
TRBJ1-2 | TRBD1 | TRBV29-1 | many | CSVEALTGRNYGYTF | TGCAGCGTTGAAGCTTTGACAGGGCGCAACTATGGCTACACCTTC
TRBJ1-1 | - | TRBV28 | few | CASSFRDNPEAFF | TGTGCCAGCAGTTTCCGGGACAACCCTGAAGCTTTCTTT
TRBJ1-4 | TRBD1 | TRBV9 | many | CASSETGTTNEKLFF | TGTGCCAGCAGCGAGACAGGGACAACTAATGAAAAACTGTTTTTT
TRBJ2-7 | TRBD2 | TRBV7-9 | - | CASSTSGWSYEQYF | TGTGCCAGCAGCACTAGCGGGTGGTCCTACGAGCAGTACTTC
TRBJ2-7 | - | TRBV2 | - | CASSRMGRAYEQYF | TGTGCCAGCAGTAGGATGGGCAGGGCCTACGAGCAGTACTTC
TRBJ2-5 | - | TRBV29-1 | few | CSVEYVPAQETQYF | TGCAGCGTTGAATACGTGCCGGCACAAGAGACCCAGTACTTC
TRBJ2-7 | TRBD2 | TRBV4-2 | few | CASSQERGLAGSEQYF | TGTGCCAGCAGCCAAGAGAGAGGGCTAGCGGGAAGCGAGCAGTACTTC
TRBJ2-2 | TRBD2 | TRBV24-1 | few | CATRGSGRATNTGELFF | TGTGCCACCAGAGGAAGCGGGAGGGCCACAAACACCGGGGAGCTGTTTTTT
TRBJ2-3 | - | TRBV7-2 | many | CASSLVDVFGGGTDTQYF | TGTGCCAGCAGCTTAGTCGATGTGTTTGGCGGGGGCACAGATACGCAGTATTTT
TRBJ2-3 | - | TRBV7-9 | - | CASSLKQRASSEDTQYF | TGTGCCAGCAGCTTAAAACAGCGGGCCTCATCAGAAGATACGCAGTATTTT
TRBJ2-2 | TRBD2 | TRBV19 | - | CASRPGTRDTGELFF | TGTGCCAGTAGACCCGGGACTAGGGACACCGGGGAGCTGTTTTTT
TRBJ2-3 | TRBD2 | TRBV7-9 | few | CASSPQDSGPTDTQYF | TGTGCCAGCAGCCCTCAGGATAGCGGGCCCACAGATACGCAGTATTTT
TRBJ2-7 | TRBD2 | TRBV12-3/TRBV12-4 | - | CASSLKASGHEQYF | TGTGCCAGCAGTTTAAAGGCTAGCGGGCACGAGCAGTACTTC